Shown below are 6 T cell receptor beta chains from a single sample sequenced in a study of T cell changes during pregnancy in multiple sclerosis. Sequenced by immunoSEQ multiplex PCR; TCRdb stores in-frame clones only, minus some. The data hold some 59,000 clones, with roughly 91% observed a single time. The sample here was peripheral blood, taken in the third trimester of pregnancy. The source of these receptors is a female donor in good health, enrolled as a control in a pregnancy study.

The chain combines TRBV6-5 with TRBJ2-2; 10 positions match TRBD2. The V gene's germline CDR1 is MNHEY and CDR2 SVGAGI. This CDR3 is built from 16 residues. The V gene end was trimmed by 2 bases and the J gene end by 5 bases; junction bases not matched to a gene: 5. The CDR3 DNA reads TGTGCCAGCAGTTACGAGTCTAGCGGGAGAACCGGGGAGCTGTTTTTT. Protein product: CASSYESSGRTGELFF.

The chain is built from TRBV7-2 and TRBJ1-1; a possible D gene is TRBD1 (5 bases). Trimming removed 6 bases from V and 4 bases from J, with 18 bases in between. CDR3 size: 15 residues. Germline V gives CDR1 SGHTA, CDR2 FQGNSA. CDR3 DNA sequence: TGTGCCAGCAGAACAGAAAGGGGCTATTTCACTGAAGCTTTCTTT. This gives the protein CASRTERGYFTEAFF.

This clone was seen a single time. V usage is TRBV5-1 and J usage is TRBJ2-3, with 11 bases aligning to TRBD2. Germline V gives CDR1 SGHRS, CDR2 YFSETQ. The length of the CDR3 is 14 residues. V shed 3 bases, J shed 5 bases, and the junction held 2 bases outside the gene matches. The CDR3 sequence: CASSWGLAEDTQYF. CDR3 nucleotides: TGCGCCAGCAGCTGGGGACTAGCGGAAGATACGCAGTATTTT.

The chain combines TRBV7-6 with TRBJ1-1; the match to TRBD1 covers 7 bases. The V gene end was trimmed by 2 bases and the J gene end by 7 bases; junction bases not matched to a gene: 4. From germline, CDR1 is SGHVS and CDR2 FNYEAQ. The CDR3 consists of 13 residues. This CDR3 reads CASSLIQGSEAFF. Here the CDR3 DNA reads TGTGCCAGCAGCTTAATACAGGGGAGTGAAGCTTTCTTT.

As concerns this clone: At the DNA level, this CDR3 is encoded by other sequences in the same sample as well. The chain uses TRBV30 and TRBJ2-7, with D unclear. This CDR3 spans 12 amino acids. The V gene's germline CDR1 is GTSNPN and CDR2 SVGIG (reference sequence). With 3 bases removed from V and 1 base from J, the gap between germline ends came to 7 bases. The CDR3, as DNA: TGTGCCTGGAGCGGTGGTTCCTACGAGCAGTACTTC. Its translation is CAWSGGSYEQYF.

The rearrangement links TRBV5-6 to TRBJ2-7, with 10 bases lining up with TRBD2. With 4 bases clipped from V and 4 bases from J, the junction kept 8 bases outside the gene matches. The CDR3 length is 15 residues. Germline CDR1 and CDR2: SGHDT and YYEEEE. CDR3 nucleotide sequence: TGTGCCAGCAGCCTTGAGCGGGAGGGGGGTTACGAGCAGTACTTC. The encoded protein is CASSLEREGGYEQYF.